These T cell receptor beta chains were read from a single sample in a study of B cell selection in AIRE deficiency. This table comes from immunoSEQ multiplex PCR, and its TCRdb copy is limited to in-frame clones, with some not included. The sample gives roughly 25,000 clones, about 95% of which show up once; approximately 0.2% is in the top ten. The sequencing input was CD4+CD127+ conventional T cells sorted from PBMCs. Receptors were obtained from a human donor in good health. Both conserved end residues are part of each CDR3. D genes are given only for firm matches.

d_call j_call v_call cdr3_aa cdr3_nt
- TRBJ2-7 TRBV11-2 CASSLVGGAGPGEQYF TGTGCCAGCAGCTTAGTAGGGGGAGCAGGGCCGGGAGAGCAGTACTTC
- TRBJ1-1 TRBV12-5 CASGPRGTNGTEAFF TGTGCTAGTGGACCCCGAGGGACGAATGGGACTGAAGCTTTCTTT
TRBD2 TRBJ2-7 TRBV11-2 CASRHRGGTGRDEQYF TGTGCCAGCAGGCACCGGGGGGGCACAGGCAGGGACGAGCAGTACTTC
- TRBJ2-1 TRBV6-1 CASSDGLSNEQFF TGTGCCAGCAGTGACGGCCTCTCCAATGAGCAGTTCTTC
TRBD1 TRBJ2-5 TRBV5-1 CASSPGQGRETQYF TGCGCCAGCAGCCCGGGACAGGGCAGGGAGACCCAGTACTTC
TRBD2 TRBJ2-1 TRBV10-1 CASGTSGYNEQFF TGCGCCAGCGGAACTAGCGGGTACAATGAGCAGTTCTTC
- TRBJ2-7 TRBV27 CASSSRNRGGYEQYF TGTGCCAGCAGTTCCCGGAACAGGGGGGGGTACGAGCAGTACTTC
- TRBJ2-7 TRBV7-2 CASSLASTYEQYF TGTGCCAGCAGCTTAGCCTCAACCTACGAGCAGTACTTC
- TRBJ1-2 TRBV4-1 CASSQTGVGGYGYTF TGCGCCAGCAGCCAGACAGGAGTAGGTGGCTATGGCTACACCTTC
- TRBJ2-5 TRBV7-8 CASSRMGGQYF TGTGCCAGCAGCCGCATGGGCGGCCAGTACTTC
TRBD2 TRBJ2-1 TRBV5-1 CASSSGLAGVNEQFF TGCGCCAGCAGCTCGGGACTAGCGGGAGTCAATGAGCAGTTCTTC
- TRBJ2-4 TRBV28 CASPRGQAKNIQYF TGTGCCAGCCCCCGCGGACAAGCCAAAAACATTCAGTACTTC
TRBD2 TRBJ2-3 TRBV27 CASSALAAPPTDTQYF TGTGCCAGCTCGGCCCTAGCGGCACCACCCACAGATACGCAGTATTTT
- TRBJ1-1 TRBV27 CASSLYEGTEAFF TGTGCCAGCAGTTTATATGAGGGCACTGAAGCTTTCTTT